Listed below are T cell receptor beta chains from one sample, sequenced in a study of shared clonotypes between healthy human individuals. Repertoires were generated with immunoSEQ multiplex PCR, while TCRdb's copy carries only in-frame clones and drops some. The profile shows roughly 550,000 clones, roughly 95% of them singletons. Sequencing used naive CD8+ T cells sorted from blood. The receptors stem from a woman between 25 and 40 years old in good health. Each CDR3 is given with its conserved first and last residue. A D gene is named only where the DNA matches it firmly. Expanded clones are given a class, and other clones once, few, many or no size at all.

>TRBV12-5|NA|TRBJ1-1|TRBD1
CASGLRARPGQGGMNTEAFF
TGTGCTAGTGGTTTGCGAGCCAGACCGGGACAGGGAGGTATGAACACTGAAGCTTTCTTT
>TRBV27|NA|TRBJ2-7|NA
CASSFQKRAYEQYF
TGTGCCAGCAGTTTCCAGAAGCGGGCCTACGAGCAGTACTTC
>TRBV10-3|NA|TRBJ2-2|TRBD1
CAISEDGQGDTGELFF
TGTGCCATCAGTGAGGACGGACAGGGCGACACCGGGGAGCTGTTTTTT
>TRBV27|NA|TRBJ1-2|TRBD1
CASSLDPGTGVNYGYTF
TGTGCCAGCAGTTTAGATCCCGGGACAGGGGTAAACTATGGCTACACCTTC
>TRBV27|NA|TRBJ1-1|NA
CASGRMTEAFF
TGTGCCAGTGGTCGTATGACTGAAGCTTTCTTT
>TRBV7-2|NA|TRBJ1-5|NA
CASSLGGHQPQHF
TGTGCCAGCAGCTTAGGAGGTCACCAGCCCCAGCATTTT
>TRBV2|NA|TRBJ1-5|NA
CASSEGIGLYQPQHF
TGTGCCAGCAGTGAAGGGATAGGACTCTATCAGCCCCAGCATTTT
>TRBV4-1|once|TRBJ1-2|TRBD1
CASSFQGDLNYGYTF
TGCGCCAGCAGCTTTCAGGGGGACTTAAACTATGGCTACACCTTC
>TRBV2|NA|TRBJ2-6|NA
CASSELSEPGANVLTF
TGTGCCAGCAGTGAATTGTCAGAGCCTGGGGCCAACGTCCTGACTTTC
>TRBV13|NA|TRBJ2-7|NA
CASSPLGTESYEQYF
TGTGCCAGCAGCCCACTCGGGACGGAGTCCTACGAGCAGTACTTC
>TRBV7-9|NA|TRBJ2-7|NA
CASSYRGEQYF
TGTGCCAGCAGCTATCGGGGCGAGCAGTACTTC
>TRBV2|NA|TRBJ2-7|TRBD2
CASKLAGGSYEQYF
TGTGCCAGCAAACTAGCGGGAGGCTCCTACGAGCAGTACTTC
>TRBV21-1|NA|TRBJ2-7|NA
CASRIQGASEEQYF
TGTGCCAGCCGAATACAGGGGGCATCGGAAGAGCAGTACTTC
>TRBV14|NA|TRBJ1-1|NA
CASSLKGNPRRTEAFF
TGTGCCAGCAGCCTCAAAGGGAATCCTAGGAGAACTGAAGCTTTCTTT
>TRBV13|NA|TRBJ2-7|TRBD2
CASSLRLAGGYEQYF
TGTGCCAGCAGCTTACGGCTAGCGGGAGGCTACGAGCAGTACTTC
>TRBV14|NA|TRBJ2-7|NA
CASSPLQAAYEQYF
TGTGCCAGCAGTCCTCTCCAGGCTGCCTACGAGCAGTACTTC
>TRBV11-2|NA|TRBJ2-3|NA
CASRYTRADTQYF
TGTGCCAGCAGATATACGAGGGCTGATACGCAGTATTTT
>TRBV7-9|NA|TRBJ2-5|NA
CASSSRLEREETQYF
TGTGCCAGCAGCTCCAGACTAGAAAGGGAAGAGACCCAGTACTTC
>TRBV27|NA|TRBJ2-2|NA
CASSLKAGELFF
TGTGCCAGCAGTTTGAAAGCCGGGGAGCTGTTTTTT
>TRBV9|few|TRBJ1-5|NA
CASSAYSHSPQHF
TGTGCCAGCAGCGCCTACTCTCACTCGCCCCAGCATTTT
>TRBV5-1|NA|TRBJ2-2|TRBD2
CASSPGLAGGNTGELFF
TGCGCCAGCAGCCCGGGACTAGCGGGAGGGAACACCGGGGAGCTGTTTTTT
>TRBV7-9|NA|TRBJ1-1|NA
CASSEGTEAFF
TGTGCCAGCAGTGAGGGGACTGAAGCTTTCTTT
>TRBV14|NA|TRBJ2-2|NA
CASSQVRGTGELFF
TGTGCCAGCAGCCAAGTCAGGGGCACCGGGGAGCTGTTTTTT
>TRBV13|NA|TRBJ2-1|NA
CASSLQGNEQFF
TGTGCCAGCAGCTTACAGGGTAATGAGCAGTTCTTC